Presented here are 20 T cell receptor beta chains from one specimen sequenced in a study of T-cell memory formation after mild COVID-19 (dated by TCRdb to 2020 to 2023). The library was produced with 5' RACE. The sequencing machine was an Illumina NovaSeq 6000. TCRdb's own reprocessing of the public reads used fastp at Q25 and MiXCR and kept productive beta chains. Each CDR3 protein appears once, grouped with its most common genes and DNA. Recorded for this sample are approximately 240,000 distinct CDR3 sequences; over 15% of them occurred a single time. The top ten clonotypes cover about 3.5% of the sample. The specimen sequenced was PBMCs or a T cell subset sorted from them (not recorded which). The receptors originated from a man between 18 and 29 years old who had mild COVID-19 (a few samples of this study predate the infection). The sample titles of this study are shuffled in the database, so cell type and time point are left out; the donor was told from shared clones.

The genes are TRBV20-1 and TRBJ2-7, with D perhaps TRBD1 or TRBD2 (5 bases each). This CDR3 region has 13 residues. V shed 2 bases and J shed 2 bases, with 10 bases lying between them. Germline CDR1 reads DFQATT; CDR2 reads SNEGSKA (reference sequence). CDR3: CSARPGSPYEQYF. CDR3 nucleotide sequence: TGCAGTGCTAGACCAGGGAGCCCCTACGAGCAGTACTTC.

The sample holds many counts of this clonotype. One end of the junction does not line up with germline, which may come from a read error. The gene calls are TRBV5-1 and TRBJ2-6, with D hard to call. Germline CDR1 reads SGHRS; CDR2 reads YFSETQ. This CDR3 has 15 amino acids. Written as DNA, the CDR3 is TGTGCCAGCAGCTTAGGTCCCTCTGGGGCCAACGTCCTGACTTTC. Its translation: CASSLGPSGANVLTF.

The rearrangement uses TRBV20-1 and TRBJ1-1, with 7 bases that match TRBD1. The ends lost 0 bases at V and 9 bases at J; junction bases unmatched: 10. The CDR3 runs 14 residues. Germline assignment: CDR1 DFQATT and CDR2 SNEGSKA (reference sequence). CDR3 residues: CSAREGQSKAQAFF. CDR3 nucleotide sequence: TGCAGTGCTAGAGAGGGACAGTCGAAAGCTCAAGCTTTCTTT.

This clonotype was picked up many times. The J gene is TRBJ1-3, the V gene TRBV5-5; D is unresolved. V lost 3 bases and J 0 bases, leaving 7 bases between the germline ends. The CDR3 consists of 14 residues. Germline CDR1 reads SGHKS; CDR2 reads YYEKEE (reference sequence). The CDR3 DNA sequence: TGTGCCAGCAGCTACAGCGGCTCTGGAAACACCATATATTTT. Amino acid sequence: CASSYSGSGNTIYF.

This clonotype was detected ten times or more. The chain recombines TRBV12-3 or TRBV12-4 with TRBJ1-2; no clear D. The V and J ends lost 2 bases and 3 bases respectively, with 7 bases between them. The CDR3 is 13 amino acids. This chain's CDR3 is CASSLTGDYGYTF. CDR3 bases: TGTGCCAGCAGTTTAACTGGGGACTATGGCTACACCTTC.

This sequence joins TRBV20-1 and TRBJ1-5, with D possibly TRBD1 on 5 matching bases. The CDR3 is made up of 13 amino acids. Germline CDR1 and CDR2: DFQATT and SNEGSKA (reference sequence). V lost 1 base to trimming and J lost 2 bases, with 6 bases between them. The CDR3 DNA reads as TGCAGTGCTAGAGTACAGGGCAATCAGCCCCAGCATTTT. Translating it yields CSARVQGNQPQHF.

The CDR3 DNA sequence: TGTGCCAGCAGCCAAGGATCGGGAGCTAACTATGGCTACACCTTC. This sequence encodes CASSQGSGANYGYTF. The rearrangement uses TRBV6-2 or TRBV6-3 and TRBJ1-2; D not resolved. The CDR3 runs to 15 residues. CDR1 is MNHEY and CDR2 is SVGEGT in the germline V gene. V was pared by 6 bases and J by 0 bases, with 14 bases between.

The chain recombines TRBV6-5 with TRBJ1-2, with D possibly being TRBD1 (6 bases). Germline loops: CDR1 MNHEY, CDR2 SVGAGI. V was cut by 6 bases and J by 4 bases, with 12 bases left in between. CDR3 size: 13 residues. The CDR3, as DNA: TGTGCCAGCAGCCCCGACAGGCTCTATGGCTACACCTTC. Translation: CASSPDRLYGYTF.

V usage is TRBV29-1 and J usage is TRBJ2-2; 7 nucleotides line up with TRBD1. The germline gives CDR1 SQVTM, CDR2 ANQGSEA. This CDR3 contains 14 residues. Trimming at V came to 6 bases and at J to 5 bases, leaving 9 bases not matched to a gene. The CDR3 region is CSVRRQGTTGELFF. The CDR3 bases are TGCAGCGTCCGAAGACAGGGAACGACCGGGGAGCTGTTTTTT.

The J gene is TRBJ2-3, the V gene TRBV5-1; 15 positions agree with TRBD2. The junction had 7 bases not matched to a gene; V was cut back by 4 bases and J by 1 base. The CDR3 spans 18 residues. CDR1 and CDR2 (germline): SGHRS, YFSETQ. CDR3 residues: CASSLGLAGGRGTDTQYF. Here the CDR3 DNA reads TGCGCCAGCAGCCTCGGACTAGCGGGGGGGCGTGGCACAGATACGCAGTATTTT. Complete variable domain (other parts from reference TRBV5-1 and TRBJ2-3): KAGVTQTPRYLIKTRGQQVTLSCSPISGHRSVSWYQQTPGQGLQFLFEYFSETQRNKGNFPGRFSGRQFSNSRSEMNVSTLELGDSALYLCASSLGLAGGRGTDTQYFGPGTRLTVL.

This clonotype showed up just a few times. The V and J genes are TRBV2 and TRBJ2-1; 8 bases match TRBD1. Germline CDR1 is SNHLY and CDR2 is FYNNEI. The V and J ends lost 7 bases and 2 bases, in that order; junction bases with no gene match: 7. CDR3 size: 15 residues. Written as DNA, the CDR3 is TGTGCCAGCAAGGTCGGACAGGGAGCCTACAATGAGCAGTTCTTC. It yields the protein CASKVGQGAYNEQFF.

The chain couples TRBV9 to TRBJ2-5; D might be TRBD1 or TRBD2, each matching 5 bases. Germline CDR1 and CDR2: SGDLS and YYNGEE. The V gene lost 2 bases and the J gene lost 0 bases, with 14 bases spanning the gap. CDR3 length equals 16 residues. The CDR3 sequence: CASSVGVLRYQETQYF. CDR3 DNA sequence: TGTGCCAGCAGCGTGGGGGTCCTCCGGTACCAAGAGACCCAGTACTTC.

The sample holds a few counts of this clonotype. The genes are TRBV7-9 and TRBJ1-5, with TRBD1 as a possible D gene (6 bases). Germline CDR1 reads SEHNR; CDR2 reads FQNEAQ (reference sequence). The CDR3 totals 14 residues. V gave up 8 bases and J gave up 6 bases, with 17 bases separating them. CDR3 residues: CASGGQDLIQPQHF. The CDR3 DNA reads TGTGCCAGCGGGGGGCAGGACCTCATTCAGCCCCAGCATTTT.

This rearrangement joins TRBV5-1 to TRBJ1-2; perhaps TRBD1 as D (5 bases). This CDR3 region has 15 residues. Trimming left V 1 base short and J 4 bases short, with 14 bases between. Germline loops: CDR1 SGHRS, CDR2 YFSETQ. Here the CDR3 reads CASSLYQGGSYGYTF. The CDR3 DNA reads TGCGCCAGCAGCTTGTATCAGGGAGGTTCCTATGGCTACACCTTC. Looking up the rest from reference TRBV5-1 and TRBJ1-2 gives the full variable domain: KAGVTQTPRYLIKTRGQQVTLSCSPISGHRSVSWYQQTPGQGLQFLFEYFSETQRNKGNFPGRFSGRQFSNSRSEMNVSTLELGDSALYLCASSLYQGGSYGYTFGSGTRLTVV.

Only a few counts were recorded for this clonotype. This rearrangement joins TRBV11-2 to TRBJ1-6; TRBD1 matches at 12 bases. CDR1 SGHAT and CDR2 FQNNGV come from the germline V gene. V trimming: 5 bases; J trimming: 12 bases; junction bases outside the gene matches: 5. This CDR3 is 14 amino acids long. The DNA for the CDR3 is TGTGCCAGCAGCGCCCGGGACAGGGGGCAACCCCTCCACTTT. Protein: CASSARDRGQPLHF.

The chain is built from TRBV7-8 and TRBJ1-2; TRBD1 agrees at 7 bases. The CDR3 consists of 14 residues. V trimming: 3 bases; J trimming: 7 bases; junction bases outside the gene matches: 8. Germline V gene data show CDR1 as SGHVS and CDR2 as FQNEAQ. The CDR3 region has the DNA TGTGCCAGCAGCTTCGGACAGGCTGAGGGTGGCTACACCTTC. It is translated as CASSFGQAEGGYTF. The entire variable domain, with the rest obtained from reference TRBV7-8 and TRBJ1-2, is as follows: GAGVSQSPRYKVAKRGQDVALRCDPISGHVSLFWYQQALGQGPEFLTYFQNEAQLDKSGLPSDRFFAERPEGSVSTLKIQRTQQEDSAVYLCASSFGQAEGGYTFGSGTRLTVV.

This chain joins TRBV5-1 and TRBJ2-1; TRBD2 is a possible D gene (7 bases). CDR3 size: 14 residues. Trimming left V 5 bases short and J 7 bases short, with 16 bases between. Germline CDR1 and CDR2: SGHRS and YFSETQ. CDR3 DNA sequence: TGCGCCAGCAGGGAGGGGGGGCATATGAATGAGCAGTTCTTC. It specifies CASREGGHMNEQFF.

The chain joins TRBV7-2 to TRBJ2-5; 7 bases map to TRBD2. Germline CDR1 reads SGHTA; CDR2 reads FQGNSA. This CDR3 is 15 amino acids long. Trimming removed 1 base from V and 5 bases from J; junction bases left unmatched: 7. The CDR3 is CASSLDGAGLETQYF. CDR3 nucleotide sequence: TGTGCCAGCAGCTTAGATGGAGCGGGGCTGGAGACCCAGTACTTC.

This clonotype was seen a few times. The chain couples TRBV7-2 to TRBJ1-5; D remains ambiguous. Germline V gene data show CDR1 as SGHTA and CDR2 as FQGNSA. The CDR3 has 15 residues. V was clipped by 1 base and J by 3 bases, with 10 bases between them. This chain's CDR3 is CASSLVGWDNQPQHF. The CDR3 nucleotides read TGTGCCAGCAGCTTAGTTGGATGGGACAATCAGCCCCAGCATTTT. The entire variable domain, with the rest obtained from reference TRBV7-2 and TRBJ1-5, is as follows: GAGVSQSPSNKVTEKGKDVELRCDPISGHTALYWYRQSLGQGLEFLIYFQGNSAPDKSGLPSDRFSAERTGGSVSTLTIQRTQQEDSAVYLCASSLVGWDNQPQHFGDGTRLSIL.

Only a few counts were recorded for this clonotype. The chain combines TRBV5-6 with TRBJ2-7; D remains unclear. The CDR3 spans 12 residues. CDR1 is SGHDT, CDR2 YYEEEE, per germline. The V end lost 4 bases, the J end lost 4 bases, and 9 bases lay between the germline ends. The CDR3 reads CASSVGPYEQYV. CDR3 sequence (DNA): TGTGCCAGCAGCGTCGGACCGTACGAGCAGTACGTC.